This TCR beta chain derives from a study of blood T cell repertoires in COVID-19 (dated by TCRdb to 2020 to 2021). Some background on the complete study: Collaborator samples came from the United States, Italy and Spain and covered acute and convalescent phases of COVID-19. Where available, HLA class I and class II types were taken from metadata supplied by the sample provider and were not determined by assay-based typing. The material from the prospective study consisted of cDNA or gDNA derived from T cells, B-cell-depleted T cells, or PBMCs. The dataset comprised deeply sampled blood TCRbeta repertoires from subjects exposed to, actively infected with, or recovered from COVID-19. Nearly every sample came with metadata listing a de-identified subject ID, COVID-19 status, age in years and sex. Samples came from the ongoing ImmuneRACE study (first 160 participants) plus 1,254 subjects from 6 global collaborators. The repertoires were made available in a free public database intended to serve as a resource for research on the immune response to SARS-CoV-2.

On this clone itself: The specificity of this receptor is unknown. There are no base qualities to consult, and no much larger clone falls within one base.

The paper as a whole reports these results and caveats: The amount of clinical and demographic metadata varied by source and participant and was provided uncurated.

Each collaborating institution followed its own protocols to collect whole blood in K2EDTA tubes. Collaborator samples were shipped for TCRbeta analysis as frozen whole blood, isolated PBMCs, or DNA extracted from either sample type. The germline V gene supplies CDR1 SGHRS and CDR2 YFSETQ. V lost 4 bases and J lost 6 bases, and the count of bases not matched to a germline gene is 8. Counted from cysteine to phenylalanine, this CDR3 has 15 amino acids. The only DNA kept is the CDR3, 45 bases in frame from the first base. TCRbeta CDR3 regions were amplified from genomic DNA using the immunoSEQ Assay, a bias-controlled multiplex PCR. The authors processed their data as follows. Nucleated cell counts per sample were estimated from amplification of reference gene primers within the assay. Sequence reads were collapsed and filtered to measure the absolute abundance of every unique TCRbeta CDR3 rearrangement. For each sample, productive Simpson clonality was calculated as the square root of Simpson's diversity index over productive rearrangements. The clones in this table, taken by TCRdb from immuneACCESS, are in-frame only. Not every clone is retained; where verified, under half of the shortfall comes from an unresolved V gene, and the cause of the rest is unknown. Clonal size and the V and J genes are those of that table, whereas D and trimming came from the DNA. For this sample the table gives hundreds of thousands of clones, of which about 86% were detected only once. The leading ten clones occupy 1.2% to 1.5% of the sample.

Sample: peripheral blood. This clonotype was obtained from a man older than 75 with acute or convalescent COVID-19. The receptor chain draws on TRBV5-1 and TRBJ2-2; 8 bases in the middle match TRBD1. This receptor has the CDR3 CASSAGQGRPGELFF. The nucleotides are TGCGCCAGCAGCGCCGGACAGGGTAGGCCCGGGGAGCTGTTTTTT.